This T cell receptor (beta chain) came from a study of cytomegalovirus exposure and HLA in healthy donors. General study findings and limits: An analysis that was carried out later associated 16,951 TCR beta sequences with HLA alleles at 0.05 false discovery rate.

About this clone itself: Its antigen remains unidentified.

The PCR was carried out with 60 Vbeta primers and 13 Jbeta primers. The table came from immunoSEQ multiplex PCR; TCRdb's copy has only in-frame clones and leaves some out. This table has some 150,000 clones, around nine tenths appearing once. The specimen was PBMCs. This TCR came from a woman in her twenties or thirties in good health and CMV-seronegative.

CDR3 DNA sequence: TGTGCCACCAGCAGAACAAGGACAGGGGGGAGGTTCTTC. It yields the protein CATSRTRTGGRFF. V usage is TRBV15 and J usage is TRBJ2-1, with 10 bases aligning to TRBD1. The trim removed 2 bases at V and 15 bases at J, leaving 7 bases unmatched. The length of the CDR3 is 13 residues. Germline V gene sequence: CDR1 LNHNV, CDR2 YYDKDF (reference sequence).